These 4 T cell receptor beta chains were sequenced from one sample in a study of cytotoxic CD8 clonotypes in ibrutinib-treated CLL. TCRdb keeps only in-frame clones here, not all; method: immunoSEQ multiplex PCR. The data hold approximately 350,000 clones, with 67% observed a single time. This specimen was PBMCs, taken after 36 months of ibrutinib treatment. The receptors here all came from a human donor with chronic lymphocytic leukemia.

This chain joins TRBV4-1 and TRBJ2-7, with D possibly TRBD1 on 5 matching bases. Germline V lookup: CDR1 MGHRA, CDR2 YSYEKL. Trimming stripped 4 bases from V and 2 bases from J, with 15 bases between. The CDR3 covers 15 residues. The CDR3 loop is CASSRMEQETYEQYF. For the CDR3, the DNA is TGCGCCAGCAGCCGAATGGAACAGGAGACCTACGAGCAGTACTTC.

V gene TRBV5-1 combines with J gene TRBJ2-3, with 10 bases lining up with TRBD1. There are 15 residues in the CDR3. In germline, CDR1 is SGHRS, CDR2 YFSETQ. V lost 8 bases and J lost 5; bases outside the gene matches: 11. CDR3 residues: CASRQGALEGDTQYF. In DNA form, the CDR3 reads TGCGCCAGTAGACAGGGGGCGCTTGAGGGAGATACGCAGTATTTT.

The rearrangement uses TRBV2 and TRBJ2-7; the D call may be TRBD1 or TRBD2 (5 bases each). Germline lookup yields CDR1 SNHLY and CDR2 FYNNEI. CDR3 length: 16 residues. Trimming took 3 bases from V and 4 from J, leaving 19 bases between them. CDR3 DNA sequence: TGTGCCAGCAGTGAGATGTCAGGGACCCCTGGGTACGAGCAGTACTTC. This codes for CASSEMSGTPGYEQYF.

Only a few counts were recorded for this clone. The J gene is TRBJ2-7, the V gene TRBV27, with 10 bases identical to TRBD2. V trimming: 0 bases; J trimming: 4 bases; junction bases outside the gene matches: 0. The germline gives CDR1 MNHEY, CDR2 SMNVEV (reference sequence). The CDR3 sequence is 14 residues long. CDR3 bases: TGTGCCAGCAGTTTATCACTAGCGGGATACGAGCAGTACTTC. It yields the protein CASSLSLAGYEQYF.